A single sample is the source of the 3 T cell receptor beta chains below, sequenced in a study of shared clonotypes between healthy human individuals (dated by TCRdb to about 2020). The receptor library was made with the immunoSEQ multiplex PCR assay. TCRdb retrieved this table from immuneACCESS and kept in-frame rearrangements only. Not all clones are present; in checked studies, unresolved V genes account for under half, and no reason is known for the remainder. The table for this sample lists 1,100,000 or so clones; around 82% of them were counted only once. 0.4% to 0.55% of the sample comes from the top ten. Material for sequencing was memory CD4+ T cells from PBMCs. The cell subset or site label for this specimen denotes: CD45RA-negative fraction. The source is a man younger than 35 in good health. Some clones in this sample may be carry-over from other donors' samples.

The rearrangement joins TRBV10-3 to TRBJ2-1; 7 bases line up with TRBD1. This CDR3 is 16 amino acids long. The trim removed 4 bases at V and 0 bases at J, leaving 6 bases unmatched. Per the germline V gene, CDR1 is ENHRY and CDR2 is SYGVKD. CDR3 sequence: CAISGPAGGSYNEQFF. The CDR3, as DNA: TGTGCCATCAGTGGCCCGGCAGGGGGCTCCTACAATGAGCAGTTCTTC.

V and J are TRBV10-1 and TRBJ2-1; D is perhaps TRBD2 (5 bases). Trimming shortened V by 5 bases and J by 5 bases, and 16 bases separated the two germline ends. CDR1 is WNHNN, CDR2 SYGVQD, per germline (reference sequence). The length of the CDR3 is 15 residues. In DNA, the CDR3 is TGCGCCAGCAGTTCCCCCGAGGGTGGGAACAATGAGCAGTTCTTC. Amino acid sequence: CASSSPEGGNNEQFF.

This chain uses TRBV7-3 with TRBJ2-1; D remains ambiguous. Germline V CDR1 and CDR2: SGHTA, FQGTGA. V was shortened by 4 bases and J by 0 bases, with 10 bases between the two germline ends. This CDR3 comprises 15 residues. CDR3 amino acids: CASSSQQSSYNEQFF. The DNA for the CDR3 is TGTGCCAGCAGCTCCCAACAGAGCTCCTACAATGAGCAGTTCTTC.